This T cell receptor (beta chain) was identified during a study of blood T cell repertoires in COVID-19. The overall study: Sample material is recorded as cDNA or gDNA derived from T cells, B-cell-depleted T cells, or PBMCs.

In the source study's methods: Amplification with reference gene primers provided the estimates of nucleated cell counts. Sequenced by immunoSEQ multiplex PCR; TCRdb stores in-frame clones only, minus some. V and J calls and clone size are those listed in that table; D and trimming were worked out from the DNA. The sample has around 240,000 clones; about 82% are singletons. The CDR3 covers 12 residues. Between the trimmed V and J ends, which lost 6 bases and 7 bases, there was a span of 10 bases. Per germline, CDR1 SNHLY and CDR2 FYNNEI. Assignments of participants to cohorts depended upon their own reported clinical history. Recovered status applied to Cohort 3 donors who had two consecutive negative PCRs. It also applied to those with clearance or with symptom resolution.

The J gene is TRBJ2-1, the V gene TRBV2; a weak D match, TRBD2 (6 bases). The sequenced sample consisted of PBMCs or T cells enriched from blood (not recorded which). The clonotype was recovered from a woman aged 50 to 60 who had recovered from COVID-19. CDR3 bases: TGTGCCAGCAGCAGGGACTTAAATGAGCAGTTCTTC. Protein: CASSRDLNEQFF.